One sample yielded the 18 T cell receptor beta chains listed below, sequenced in a study of blood T cell repertoires in COVID-19. Some clones are missing from TCRdb's copy, which holds only in-frame ones; the method was immunoSEQ multiplex PCR. The sample has a few hundred thousand clones, just under 85% seen once. Source material: peripheral blood. All receptors come from an elderly man with acute or convalescent COVID-19.

This chain connects TRBV4-1 to TRBJ1-4, with D perhaps matching TRBD1 (6 bases). Per germline, CDR1 MGHRA and CDR2 YSYEKL. Between the trimmed V and J ends, which lost 2 bases and 4 bases, there was a span of 8 bases. The CDR3 is 14 residues long. CDR3: CASSQNRVNEKLFF. The CDR3 DNA follows: TGCGCCAGCAGCCAAAACAGGGTTAATGAAAAACTGTTTTTT.

This chain links TRBV27 with TRBJ2-3; D possibly corresponds to TRBD1 (5 bases). V shed 5 bases and J shed 1 base, with 13 bases lying between them. Germline CDR1 and CDR2: MNHEY and SMNVEV (reference sequence). The CDR3 has 15 amino acids. As DNA, the CDR3 is TGTGCCAGCAGTCCAGGGCGTCGGGGCACAGATACGCAGTATTTT. It codes for CASSPGRRGTDTQYF.

The rearrangement joins TRBV6-1 to TRBJ2-5; 8 bases are a match to TRBD1. The J segment lost 2 bases and the V segment lost 1 base, leaving 3 bases of the junction unmatched. CDR1 MNHNS and CDR2 SASEGT come from the germline V gene. The CDR3 runs to 15 residues. CDR3 protein: CASSEVDRGQETQYF. CDR3 sequence (DNA): TGTGCCAGCAGTGAAGTCGACAGGGGACAAGAGACCCAGTACTTC.

This rearrangement joins TRBV9 to TRBJ1-2; no definite D call. The CDR3 spans 13 residues. Trimming took off 0 bases at V and 8 bases at J, with 11 bases between the two ends. From germline, CDR1 is SGDLS and CDR2 YYNGEE. The CDR3 nucleotides are TGTGCCAGCAGCGTAGCTACGTCCAGGGGCTACACCTTC. Translating gives CASSVATSRGYTF.

The rearrangement links TRBV7-9 to TRBJ2-3, with TRBD2 matching over 9 bases. The CDR3 is 15 amino acids. Germline lookup yields CDR1 SEHNR and CDR2 FQNEAQ (reference sequence). Trimming cost V 6 bases and J 1 base; bases outside gene matches: 5. CDR3: CASRNGLARTDTQYF. In nucleotides, the CDR3 is TGTGCCAGCAGAAATGGACTAGCGCGCACAGATACGCAGTATTTT.

The J gene is TRBJ1-1, the V gene TRBV9; the D gene is possibly TRBD1 (6 bases). V lost 5 bases, J lost 6 bases, and 17 bases lay in between. CDR1 is SGDLS and CDR2 is YYNGEE in the germline V gene. The CDR3 length is 14 residues. CDR3 in DNA: TGTGCCAGCAGACAGGGAGAGGGCGGACCTGAAGCTTTCTTT. It is translated as CASRQGEGGPEAFF.

This clone occurred once. Other DNA sequences in this sample translate to the same CDR3. The genes are TRBV19 and TRBJ2-2; 10 bases map to TRBD2. This CDR3 contains 15 residues. Germline trimming cut 2 bases from V and 5 bases from J; bases unmatched to any gene: 2. CDR1 and CDR2 from the germline V gene are LNHDA and SQIVND (reference sequence). The CDR3 loop is CASSILAGATGELFF. For the CDR3, the DNA is TGTGCCAGTAGTATACTAGCGGGAGCGACCGGGGAGCTGTTTTTT. The variable domain in full, completed from reference TRBV19 and TRBJ2-2, reads DGGITQSPKYLFRKEGQNVTLSCEQNLNHDAMYWYRQDPGQGLRLIYYSQIVNDFQKGDIAEGYSVSREKKESFPLTVTSAQKNPTAFYLCASSILAGATGELFFGEGSRLTVL.

The V gene is TRBV14, the J gene TRBJ1-6; D remains ambiguous. The CDR3 extends over 14 amino acids. Trimming left V 0 bases short and J 6 bases short, with 6 bases between. From germline, CDR1 is SGHDN and CDR2 FVKESK. The CDR3 nucleotides are TGTGCCAGCAGCCAAGAAGGCGGTAATTCACCCCTCCACTTT. Amino acid sequence: CASSQEGGNSPLHF.

The chain joins TRBV4-1 to TRBJ2-7, with D perhaps matching TRBD2 (6 bases). V was shortened by 3 bases and J by 4 bases, with 13 bases between the two germline ends. The CDR3 runs 14 residues. CDR1 is MGHRA, CDR2 YSYEKL, per germline. CDR3 sequence (DNA): TGCGCCAGCAGCCACCCGACTAGGGATTACGAGCAGTACTTC. Its protein product is CASSHPTRDYEQYF.

The chain is built from TRBV28 and TRBJ1-4; 9 nucleotides line up with TRBD1. CDR3 size: 16 residues. The germline gives CDR1 MDHEN, CDR2 SYDVKM. V lost 5 bases to trimming and J lost 8 bases; unmatched junction nucleotides: 12. The CDR3 nucleotides read TGTGCCAGCAGTCCCCCTCCCGGACAGGGGCGGGAAAAACTGTTTTTT. Protein product: CASSPPPGQGREKLFF.

This clone was seen just once. The chain combines TRBV28 with TRBJ2-7; 7 bases are a match to TRBD1. The CDR3 consists of 15 residues. V lost 4 bases and J lost 5; bases outside the gene matches: 11. Germline assignment: CDR1 MDHEN and CDR2 SYDVKM. The CDR3: CASSSLTGNKDEQYF. The CDR3 nucleotides are TGTGCCAGCAGTTCCCTGACAGGGAACAAAGACGAGCAGTACTTC.

The chain joins TRBV3-1 (or the pseudogene TRBV3-2) to TRBJ2-1; a possible D gene is TRBD1 (5 bases). V lost 4 bases to trimming and J lost 5 bases, with 18 bases between them. This CDR3 region has 16 residues. Germline assignment: CDR1 LGHDT and CDR2 YNNKEL (reference sequence). The chain's CDR3 is CASSPWAGKGNNEQFF. Written as DNA, the CDR3 is TGTGCCAGCAGCCCCTGGGCAGGGAAGGGCAACAATGAGCAGTTCTTC.

The chain uses TRBV12-3 or TRBV12-4 and TRBJ2-2; TRBD1 might be the D (6 bases). This CDR3 spans 13 amino acids. Trimming took off 6 bases at V and 6 bases at J, with 11 bases between the two ends. The CDR3 region is CASSNRVAGELFF. The CDR3 DNA reads TGTGCCAGCAGCAACAGGGTGGCCGGGGAGCTGTTTTTT.

Turning to this clone: Other DNA variants within this sample encode the same CDR3. This rearrangement joins TRBV6-5 to TRBJ1-3; a weak D match, TRBD1 (6 bases). Trimming removed 6 bases from V and 1 base from J, with 10 bases in between. This CDR3 has 14 residues. CDR1 MNHEY and CDR2 SVGAGI come from the germline V gene. CDR3 in amino acids: CASSRDISGNTIYF. The CDR3 nucleotides read TGTGCCAGCAGCCGGGACATATCTGGAAACACCATATATTTT.

This sequence joins TRBV7-3 and TRBJ1-2; maybe TRBD1 (6 bases). Germline V lookup: CDR1 SGHTA, CDR2 FQGTGA. V was cut by 5 bases and J by 5 bases, with 18 bases left in between. The CDR3 consists of 15 residues. The CDR3 here is CASSADSITRYGYTF. CDR3 bases: TGTGCCAGCAGCGCGGACAGCATAACTAGGTATGGCTACACCTTC.

CDR3 coding DNA: TGTGCCAGCAGCTTAGACGGGTCGTACGAGCAGTACTTC. Translation gives CASSLDGSYEQYF. The V and J genes are TRBV11-3 and TRBJ2-7; D is undetermined. This CDR3 is 13 amino acids long. V gave up 0 bases and J gave up 4 bases, with 7 bases separating them. The germline V gene encodes CDR1 SGHNT and CDR2 YENEEA.

The V and J genes are TRBV5-1 and TRBJ2-7; D gene ambiguous. V gave up 0 bases and J gave up 3 bases, with 10 bases separating them. CDR3 length: 14 amino acids. CDR1 is SGHRS, CDR2 YFSETQ, per germline. The CDR3 DNA is TGCGCCAGCAGCTTGGTTGGCAGCGACTACGAGCAGTACTTC. This sequence encodes CASSLVGSDYEQYF.

The rearrangement links TRBV20-1 to TRBJ1-1, with D perhaps TRBD1 (5 bases). This CDR3 has 13 amino acids. CDR1 is DFQATT and CDR2 is SNEGSKA in the germline V gene (reference sequence). Between the trimmed V and J ends, which lost 3 bases and 6 bases, there was a span of 14 bases. In nucleotides, the CDR3 is TGCAGTGCTAGTCCAGGGTGGTTAGCTGAAGCTTTCTTT. Translating it yields CSASPGWLAEAFF.